These 10 T cell receptor beta chains were sequenced from one sample in a study of blood T cell repertoires in COVID-19. Profiling relied on immunoSEQ multiplex PCR, and the TCRdb table lists in-frame clones only, not all of them. The top ten clones hold less than 15% of a sample with more than 150,000 clones, roughly 80% of them seen once. The sequenced material came from peripheral blood. The receptors were gathered from a woman older than 75 with COVID-19, enrolled during active disease.

V is TRBV30 and J is TRBJ2-7; 11 bases match TRBD1. There are 12 residues in the CDR3. V was clipped by 8 bases and J by 2 bases; unmatched bases: 2. Germline V lookup: CDR1 GTSNPN, CDR2 SVGIG (reference sequence). CDR3 in amino acids: CAGQGAPYEQYF. The DNA of the CDR3 is TGTGCCGGACAGGGGGCTCCCTACGAGCAGTACTTC.

This rearrangement joins TRBV7-2 to TRBJ2-1; maybe TRBD2 (6 bases). The CDR3 length is 13 residues. Germline-derived CDR1 and CDR2 are SGHTA and FQGNSA. Between the trimmed V and J ends, which lost 0 bases and 8 bases, there was a span of 8 bases. The CDR3 loop reads CASSLARGYEQFF. CDR3 DNA: TGTGCCAGCAGCTTAGCCCGGGGGTATGAGCAGTTCTTC.

The chain carries TRBV1 and TRBJ1-1. TRBV1 is a pseudogene. CDR3 length equals 15 residues. CDR3 loop: CTSSQEVGGNTEAFF. The CDR3 DNA is TGCACCAGCAGCCAAGAGGTGGGAGGGAACACTGAAGCTTTCTTT.

The CDR3 region is CASSLDRGLGYTF. In DNA, the CDR3 is TGTGCCAGCAGTCTGGACAGGGGGCTTGGCTACACCTTC. The gene calls are TRBV6-5 and TRBJ1-2; 11 positions agree with TRBD1. V trimming: 5 bases; J trimming: 7 bases; junction bases outside the gene matches: 3. Germline values: CDR1 MNHEY, CDR2 SVGAGI. The CDR3 covers 13 residues.

The J gene is TRBJ2-1, the V gene TRBV19; 9 bases line up with TRBD2. The CDR3 runs 18 residues. Trimming removed 3 bases from V and 6 bases from J; junction bases left unmatched: 15. The germline CDR1 and CDR2 sequences are LNHDA and SQIVND (reference sequence). The CDR3 DNA sequence: TGTGCCAGTAGTATGATAACAGGGGCGGGAGGGCCCGGCAATGAGCAGTTCTTC. It encodes CASSMITGAGGPGNEQFF.

The chain links TRBV7-9 to TRBJ2-1, with unresolved D. Trimming took off 1 base at V and 8 bases at J, with 18 bases between the two ends. The CDR3 has 16 residues. Looked up from germline, CDR1 is SEHNR and CDR2 is FQNEAQ (reference sequence). CDR3 residues: CASSLVGSAVDDEQFF. As DNA, the CDR3 is TGTGCCAGCAGCTTAGTTGGCAGCGCTGTTGACGATGAGCAGTTCTTC.

The chain couples TRBV19 to TRBJ2-2; D is possibly TRBD2 (5 bases). CDR3 length: 15 residues. Germline CDR1 is LNHDA and CDR2 is SQIVND (reference sequence). The germline V and J ends were trimmed by 3 bases and 8 bases, with 16 bases remaining between them. CDR3 region: CASSILRVGPGELFF. In DNA form, the CDR3 reads TGTGCCAGTAGTATTCTGAGGGTTGGCCCTGGGGAGCTGTTTTTT.

The chain uses TRBV6-6 and TRBJ1-1; the match to TRBD1 covers 7 bases. Per germline, CDR1 MNHNY and CDR2 SVGAGI (reference sequence). Trimming at V came to 6 bases and at J to 11 bases, leaving 6 bases not matched to a gene. This CDR3 comprises 11 residues. The CDR3 region is CASSLDRAAFF. The CDR3 DNA is TGTGCCAGCAGCCTAGACAGGGCGGCTTTCTTT.

The chain joins TRBV4-2 to TRBJ2-3, with 13 bases that match TRBD2. The CDR3 length is 17 residues. The junction had 6 bases not matched to a gene; V was cut back by 0 bases and J by 6 bases. The germline V gene encodes CDR1 LGHNA and CDR2 YNFKEQ. This CDR3 is CASSQDTSGGAGDTQYF. The CDR3 bases are TGTGCCAGCAGCCAAGATACTAGCGGGGGGGCAGGTGATACGCAGTATTTT.

The genes are TRBV6-5 and TRBJ1-2; maybe TRBD1 (5 bases). V lost 2 bases, J lost 4 bases, and 14 bases lay in between. Germline V gene data show CDR1 as MNHEY and CDR2 as SVGAGI. CDR3 length: 15 amino acids. The CDR3: CASSYRGFGVYGYTF. The CDR3 DNA reads TGTGCCAGCAGTTACCGGGGGTTCGGGGTCTATGGCTACACCTTC.